This TCR beta chain was captured in a study of high-grade serous ovarian cancer treatment subgroups. General study findings and limits: Same-patient tumor repertoires overlapped at roughly 0.11 to 0.79; different patients barely overlapped.

With respect to this clone: What it binds is not known.

Tumor samples were obtained before definitive surgery or chemotherapy. Clones were read by immunoSEQ multiplex PCR, and TCRdb kept only the in-frame ones, dropping some. This sample has roughly 3,000 clones; 70% to 80% occur once, and the top ten carry more than 4.5%. J was trimmed by 4 bases and V by 10 bases; bases with no gene match: 8. Looked up from germline, CDR1 is WNHNN and CDR2 is SYGVQD (reference sequence). The CDR3 has 14 residues. Sequencing was performed on tumor tissue. The chain joins TRBV10-1 to TRBJ2-1; 9 nucleotides align to TRBD2. This TCR came from a human donor with high-grade serous ovarian cancer. In DNA, the CDR3 is TGCGCCAACCTAACTAGCGGGTTATACAATGAGCAGTTCTTC. Translating gives CANLTSGLYNEQFF.